One sample yielded the 11 T cell receptor beta chains listed below, sequenced in a study of CD8 T cells in Susac syndrome. Random hexamers primed reverse transcription of about 0.5 to 1 ug RNA. TCRdb called the immunoSEQ multiplex PCR reads again in MiXCR, with one record for every CDR3 protein. The data contain about 180,000 distinct CDR3 sequences, approximately 95% of them seen just once; the ten biggest clones take up less than 0.2%. Input material: CD8+ T cells from PBMCs. The receptors were sampled from a human donor with multiple sclerosis.

This clonotype came up once. The CDR3 here is CAWSVPPLGGSYNEQFF. DNA for the CDR3: TGTGCCTGGAGTGTACCCCCCCTAGGGGGGTCCTACAATGAGCAGTTCTTC. The V and J genes are TRBV30 and TRBJ2-1; the D call may be TRBD1 or TRBD2 (6 bases each). Germline CDR1 and CDR2: GTSNPN and SVGIG (reference sequence). The CDR3 length is 17 residues. V was clipped by 0 bases and J by 1 base, with 16 bases between them.

The gene calls are TRBV29-1 and TRBJ2-2; no reliable D call. The CDR3 loop spans 11 amino acids. With 5 bases removed from V and 2 bases from J, the gap between germline ends came to 3 bases. Germline values: CDR1 SQVTM, CDR2 ANQGSEA. The CDR3 nucleotides are TGCAGCGTTATAAACACCGGGGAGCTGTTTTTT. This translates into CSVINTGELFF.

This rearrangement joins TRBV30 to TRBJ2-7; unclear D gene. The germline V and J ends were trimmed by 3 bases and 4 bases, with 13 bases remaining between them. In germline, CDR1 is GTSNPN, CDR2 SVGIG (reference sequence). The CDR3 has 13 amino acids. Written as DNA, the CDR3 is TGTGCCTGGAGAACTGGGGTCAGTTACGAGCAGTACTTC. Translated: CAWRTGVSYEQYF. The whole variable domain, remainder taken from reference TRBV30 and TRBJ2-7, is SQTIHQWPATLVQPVGSPLSLECTVEGTSNPNLYWYRQAAGRGLQLLFYSVGIGQISSEVPQNLSASRPQDRQFILSSKKLLLSDSGFYLCAWRTGVSYEQYFGPGTRLTVT.

The genes are TRBV9 and TRBJ2-7; either TRBD1 or TRBD2 may supply D (5 bases each). The CDR3 extends over 18 amino acids. Germline CDR1 reads SGDLS; CDR2 reads YYNGEE. The V end was cut by 7 bases, the J end by 7 bases, with 33 bases between. CDR3 sequence: CASSRNPFAQGPREEQYF. For the CDR3, the DNA is TGTGCCAGCTCGAGAAACCCCTTCGCGCAGGGACCCCGCGAGGAGCAGTACTTC.

The V call is TRBV4-1, the J call TRBJ2-7, with D uncertain. Germline V gene sequence: CDR1 MGHRA, CDR2 YSYEKL. V lost 4 bases and J 0 bases, leaving 10 bases between the germline ends. The CDR3 has 14 residues. CDR3 region: CASSPAWVSYEQYF. CDR3 coding DNA: TGCGCCAGCAGCCCCGCTTGGGTCTCCTACGAGCAGTACTTC.

This chain joins TRBV29-1 and TRBJ2-2, with no clear D. The CDR3 spans 10 residues. In germline, CDR1 is SQVTM, CDR2 ANQGSEA. Trimming pared 6 bases from V and 8 bases from J, leaving 7 bases between. The CDR3 loop reads CSVKAGELFF. The CDR3 DNA reads as TGCAGCGTCAAGGCGGGGGAGCTGTTTTTT.

This chain joins TRBV20-1 and TRBJ2-3; no clear D gene. V was pared by 5 bases and J by 5 bases, with 8 bases between. In germline, CDR1 is DFQATT, CDR2 SNEGSKA (reference sequence). The CDR3 loop spans 11 amino acids. The CDR3 coding sequence is TGCAGTGCTCAAGACGAAGATACGCAGTATTTT. It translates to CSAQDEDTQYF.

The V and J genes are TRBV3-1 and TRBJ1-5; possibly TRBD1 for D (5 bases). The CDR3 spans 15 residues. Germline values: CDR1 LGHDT, CDR2 YNNKEL (reference sequence). V lost 1 base and J 7 bases, leaving 14 bases between the germline ends. The CDR3 loop is CASSQGRGTKQPQHF. Written as DNA, the CDR3 is TGTGCCAGCAGCCAAGGTAGAGGGACGAAGCAGCCCCAGCATTTT.

The J gene is TRBJ2-5, the V gene TRBV27; possibly TRBD1 for D (6 bases). The CDR3 length is 14 residues. Deletions cut 3 bases from V and 2 bases from J, with 10 bases between. Germline-derived CDR1 and CDR2 are MNHEY and SMNVEV (reference sequence). The CDR3 sequence is CASSLSGDQETQYF. In DNA form, the CDR3 reads TGTGCCAGCAGTTTGTCAGGGGATCAAGAGACCCAGTACTTC.

The V and J genes are TRBV3-1 and TRBJ2-4, with D unclear. The ends were cut back, 0 bases at V and 0 bases at J, with 9 bases in the middle. Germline V gene lookup returns CDR1 LGHDT and CDR2 YNNKEL (reference sequence). The CDR3 is 16 amino acids. The CDR3 region is CASSQDTLLAKNIQYF. CDR3 DNA: TGTGCCAGCAGCCAAGATACCCTATTAGCCAAAAACATTCAGTACTTC. The variable domain in full, with the rest retrieved from reference TRBV3-1 and TRBJ2-4, is DTAVSQTPKYLVTQMGNDKSIKCEQNLGHDTMYWYKQDSKKFLKIMFSYNNKELIINETVPNRFSPKSPDKAHLNLHINSLELGDSAVYFCASSQDTLLAKNIQYFGAGTRLSVL.

This clonotype was detected once. This sequence joins TRBV29-1 and TRBJ1-1, with a weak D call TRBD1 (6 bases). This CDR3 spans 16 amino acids. V was pared by 4 bases and J by 0 bases, with 18 bases between. Germline lookup yields CDR1 SQVTM and CDR2 ANQGSEA. The CDR3 DNA is TGCAGCGTTGGCCACCCCTGGGGGCAAGTGAACACTGAAGCTTTCTTT. Residues: CSVGHPWGQVNTEAFF.